Below, 25 T cell receptor beta chains from the same sample are listed, as sequenced in a study of blood T cell repertoires in COVID-19. Here immunoSEQ multiplex PCR was the method, and the copy in TCRdb shows in-frame clones only, minus some. This table holds over 200,000 clones, roughly 90% found once. Material for sequencing was PBMCs or T cells enriched from blood (not recorded which). Every receptor here comes from a man in his forties or fifties who had recovered from COVID-19.

This chain joins TRBV5-6 and TRBJ2-7; possibly TRBD2 for D (6 bases). CDR1 and CDR2 (germline): SGHDT, YYEEEE. This CDR3 region has 14 residues. V lost 0 bases and J 2 bases, leaving 9 bases between the germline ends. CDR3 protein: CASSLEGGTYEQYF. The CDR3 DNA sequence: TGTGCCAGCAGCTTGGAGGGAGGAACCTACGAGCAGTACTTC. Drawing the rest from reference TRBV5-6 and TRBJ2-7, the complete variable domain is DAGVTQSPTHLIKTRGQQVTLRCSPKSGHDTVSWYQQALGQGPQFIFQYYEEEERQRGNFPDRFSGHQFPNYSSELNVNALLLGDSALYLCASSLEGGTYEQYFGPGTRLTVT.

The chain employs TRBV18 and TRBJ2-3; maybe TRBD1 (5 bases). Germline assignment: CDR1 KGHSH and CDR2 LQKENI. CDR3 size: 14 residues. V was cut by 9 bases and J by 0 bases, with 13 bases left in between. This CDR3 reads CASSKGPSTDTQYF. The CDR3 DNA reads as TGTGCCAGTTCTAAGGGGCCAAGCACAGATACGCAGTATTTT.

A single count supports this clone. CDR3 region: CASSLASSGGPQETQYF. The CDR3 bases are TGTGCCAGCAGCTTAGCGTCGTCGGGGGGGCCCCAAGAGACCCAGTACTTC. This chain connects TRBV7-2 to TRBJ2-5, with 8 bases that match TRBD2. V was clipped by 0 bases and J by 1 base; unmatched bases: 7. Looked up from germline, CDR1 is SGHTA and CDR2 is FQGNSA. This CDR3 region has 17 residues.

The rearrangement links TRBV4-3 to TRBJ2-7; 8 nucleotides agree with TRBD1. This CDR3 comprises 15 residues. After removal of 0 bases from V and 5 bases from J, the junction contained 6 bases not matched to a gene. CDR1 is LGHNA, CDR2 YSLEER, per germline. Here the CDR3 DNA reads TGCGCCAGCAGCCAAGAATGGACAGGGAAAGACGAGCAGTACTTC. Translation gives CASSQEWTGKDEQYF.

The V gene is TRBV7-8, the J gene TRBJ1-2; TRBD1 might be the D (5 bases). The V and J ends lost 1 base and 8 bases respectively, with 17 bases between them. The CDR3 contains 15 residues. Germline V CDR1 and CDR2: SGHVS, FQNEAQ. CDR3 sequence (DNA): TGTGCCAGCAGCTTAGGGGGCAGAGCGTCCGGAGGCTACACCTTC. Protein product: CASSLGGRASGGYTF.

V and J are TRBV7-9 and TRBJ1-2; D uncertain. CDR3 size: 15 residues. Germline V gene sequence: CDR1 SEHNR, CDR2 FQNEAQ (reference sequence). Trimming left V 5 bases short and J 6 bases short, with 19 bases between. The CDR3 sequence is CASSSRSHPGDGYTF. The DNA of the CDR3 is TGTGCCAGCAGCAGCAGGTCCCACCCCGGGGATGGCTACACCTTC.

The V gene is TRBV21-1, the J gene TRBJ2-7; TRBD2, the D gene given by the table, was not confirmed from the DNA. TRBV21-1 is an annotated pseudogene. CDR3 size: 15 residues. CDR3 loop: CASSKVGGSAYEQYF. In DNA, the CDR3 is TGTGCCAGCAGCAAAGTCGGCGGATCGGCCTACGAGCAGTACTTC.

The genes are TRBV29-1 and TRBJ2-1; D possibly corresponds to TRBD2 (5 bases). Germline loops: CDR1 SQVTM, CDR2 ANQGSEA. V was clipped by 4 bases and J by 0 bases, with 10 bases between them. This CDR3 is 14 amino acids long. CDR3 DNA sequence: TGCAGCGTTGTACTAGTCGGCTCCTACAATGAGCAGTTCTTC. This codes for CSVVLVGSYNEQFF.

The chain combines TRBV2 with TRBJ2-6, with D maybe TRBD1 (6 bases). This CDR3 comprises 14 residues. Trimming left V 9 bases short and J 0 bases short, with 9 bases between. Germline loops: CDR1 SNHLY, CDR2 FYNNEI. The CDR3 nucleotides are TGTGCCAGGTCACAGGGCTCTGGGGCCAACGTCCTGACTTTC. This translates into CARSQGSGANVLTF.

The gene calls are TRBV5-5 and TRBJ2-7; 7 bases fit TRBD2. The CDR3 runs 15 residues. J gave up 5 bases and V 4 bases, and 12 bases lay outside the gene matches. The germline CDR1 and CDR2 sequences are SGHKS and YYEKEE (reference sequence). CDR3 amino acids: CASSRLGGVVDEQYF. CDR3 coding DNA: TGTGCCAGCAGCCGGCTGGGGGGGGTTGTAGACGAGCAGTACTTC.

The CDR3 region has the DNA TGTGCCACCAGGAGGGATCCGCATAGCTCCTACAATGAGCAGTTCTTC. Amino acid sequence: CATRRDPHSSYNEQFF. The V gene is TRBV15, the J gene TRBJ2-1; D may be TRBD2 (5 bases). Deletions cut 6 bases from V and 0 bases from J, with 15 bases between. Germline V gives CDR1 LNHNV, CDR2 YYDKDF (reference sequence). CDR3 size: 16 residues.

This clone was recorded only once. The V gene is TRBV28, the J gene TRBJ1-3, with TRBD1 as a possible D gene (6 bases). This CDR3 is built from 15 residues. The V gene lost 5 bases and the J gene lost 3 bases, with 14 bases spanning the gap. Per germline, CDR1 MDHEN and CDR2 SYDVKM. In DNA form, the CDR3 reads TGTGCCAGCAGTCAAACCCGGGACATTGGAAACACCATATATTTT. Translation gives CASSQTRDIGNTIYF.

The V gene is TRBV4-2, the J gene TRBJ2-7; D possibly corresponds to TRBD2 (7 bases). V was cut by 1 base and J by 5 bases, with 18 bases left in between. Germline-derived CDR1 and CDR2 are LGHNA and YNFKEQ. The CDR3 is 16 residues long. CDR3 sequence (DNA): TGTGCCAGCAGCCAAGGGGATCGAGGGGGGGCGGACGAGCAGTACTTC. This encodes CASSQGDRGGADEQYF.

The V and J genes are TRBV7-3 and TRBJ2-5, with D perhaps matching TRBD2 (6 bases). This CDR3 comprises 16 residues. CDR1 is SGHTA, CDR2 FQGTGA, per germline. V was cut by 4 bases and J by 1 base, with 16 bases left in between. CDR3 sequence (DNA): TGTGCCAGCAGCTCCGGGGTAGCGGAGCGCCAAGAGACCCAGTACTTC. Its translation: CASSSGVAERQETQYF.

CDR3 sequence (DNA): TGTGCCAGCTCACCCCGAGAGACAAGCATGAACACTGAAGCTTTCTTT. Its protein is CASSPRETSMNTEAFF. V gene TRBV18 combines with J gene TRBJ1-1; D is unclear. Germline assignment: CDR1 KGHSH and CDR2 LQKENI. This CDR3 comprises 16 residues. Trimming took off 3 bases at V and 0 bases at J, with 14 bases between the two ends.

This chain uses TRBV4-1 with TRBJ1-5; possibly TRBD1 for D (5 bases). This CDR3 comprises 15 residues. Germline CDR1 is MGHRA and CDR2 is YSYEKL. Trimming left V 1 base short and J 6 bases short, with 13 bases between. The CDR3 DNA follows: TGCGCCAGCAGCCAAGGTTGGGGCTTGAGTCAGCCCCAGCATTTT. Its translation is CASSQGWGLSQPQHF.

This clone has only one observation. This chain joins TRBV30 and TRBJ1-5; D is undetermined. CDR1 is GTSNPN, CDR2 SVGIG, per germline (reference sequence). Trimming left V 0 bases short and J 5 bases short, with 11 bases between. This CDR3 region has 14 residues. Here the CDR3 reads CAWSVRGAYQPQHF. For the CDR3, the DNA is TGTGCCTGGAGTGTACGGGGAGCGTATCAGCCCCAGCATTTT.

This sequence joins TRBV7-8 and TRBJ1-5; TRBD1 matches 7 bases. CDR3 length equals 16 residues. Germline V gives CDR1 SGHVS, CDR2 FQNEAQ. V lost 3 bases and J lost 4; bases outside the gene matches: 9. As DNA, the CDR3 is TGTGCCAGCAGCTTTAGGACAGGAGGAGAGAATCAGCCCCAGCATTTT. Protein sequence: CASSFRTGGENQPQHF.

The gene calls are TRBV27 and TRBJ2-1; 14 bases agree with TRBD2. With V trimmed by 0 bases and J by 7 bases, 8 bases remained unmatched. Germline CDR1 is MNHEY and CDR2 is SMNVEV (reference sequence). The CDR3 totals 18 residues. Here the CDR3 DNA reads TGTGCCAGCAGTTTATCGACGGGACTAGCGGGAGCGTCAAATGAGCAGTTCTTC. Its translation: CASSLSTGLAGASNEQFF.

The rearrangement uses TRBV5-4 and TRBJ2-1, with TRBD1 matching 8 bases. V shed 4 bases, J shed 10 bases, and the junction held 10 bases outside the gene matches. CDR3 size: 14 residues. CDR1 and CDR2 from the germline V gene are SGHNT and YYREEE (reference sequence). The CDR3 protein is CASSLDRAAREQFF. The CDR3 bases are TGTGCCAGCAGCCTGGACAGGGCGGCAAGGGAGCAGTTCTTC.

The chain recombines TRBV7-9 with TRBJ1-1, with a tentative D call TRBD1 (5 bases). V dropped 6 bases and J dropped 4 bases, with 9 bases sitting between them. The CDR3 extends over 12 amino acids. The germline CDR1 and CDR2 sequences are SEHNR and FQNEAQ (reference sequence). The CDR3 region is CASSWGGTEAFF. CDR3 coding DNA: TGTGCCAGCAGTTGGGGGGGCACTGAAGCTTTCTTT.

As DNA, the CDR3 is TGTGCCAGCAGCCATGTACCTCCCCTGGCGGAGAAAATGAACACTGAAGCTTTCTTT. This codes for CASSHVPPLAEKMNTEAFF. V usage is TRBV14 and J usage is TRBJ1-1, with D unresolved. V lost 3 bases to trimming and J lost 0 bases, with 23 bases between them. The CDR3 has 19 residues. The V gene's germline CDR1 is SGHDN and CDR2 FVKESK. The full variable domain, with the rest looked up from reference TRBV14 and TRBJ1-1, is EAGVTQFPSHSVIEKGQTVTLRCDPISGHDNLYWYRRVMGKEIKFLLHFVKESKQDESGMPNNRFLAERTGGTYSTLKVQPAELEDSGVYFCASSHVPPLAEKMNTEAFFGQGTRLTVV.

V and J are TRBV7-6 and TRBJ2-1; 11 bases agree with TRBD2. Germline V gene data show CDR1 as SGHVS and CDR2 as FNYEAQ. The trim removed 5 bases at V and 1 base at J, leaving 4 bases unmatched. The CDR3 spans 16 residues. CDR3 sequence: CASSPTSGISYNEQFF. As DNA, the CDR3 is TGTGCCAGCAGCCCGACTAGCGGGATATCCTACAATGAGCAGTTCTTC.

The chain employs TRBV12-3 or TRBV12-4 and TRBJ1-2; no firm D call. V gave up 2 bases and J gave up 4 bases, with 8 bases separating them. The CDR3 loop spans 13 amino acids. CDR3 residues: CASSLTESYGYTF. Here the CDR3 DNA reads TGTGCCAGCAGTTTAACGGAGAGCTATGGCTACACCTTC.

This chain links TRBV13 with TRBJ1-6; 8 nucleotides line up with TRBD1. The CDR3 is 14 residues long. After removal of 7 bases from V and 11 bases from J, the junction contained 10 bases not matched to a gene. CDR1 PRHDT and CDR2 FYEKMQ come from the germline V gene (reference sequence). Here the CDR3 reads CASTSGTGSAPLHF. The DNA for the CDR3 is TGTGCCAGCACATCCGGGACAGGATCAGCACCCCTCCACTTT. The full variable domain, completed using reference TRBV13 and TRBJ1-6, is AAGVIQSPRHLIKEKRETATLKCYPIPRHDTVYWYQQGPGQDPQFLISFYEKMQSDKGSIPDRFSAQQFSDYHSELNMSSLELGDSALYFCASTSGTGSAPLHFGNGTRLTVT.